The clone carrying this TCR beta chain was picked up a small number of times. What it binds is not known. cDNA libraries of TCR beta carried unique molecular identifiers. TCRdb re-derived calls from the PCR reads in MiXCR, one entry per CDR3 protein. The table records roughly 800,000 distinct CDR3 sequences, roughly 58% of them present only once. The record originates from a study of post-analysis software for immune sequencing data. Study details: Relapsing-remitting, secondary progressive and progressive-relapsing forms of multiple sclerosis all featured among disease courses. Findings of the study overall: There was significantly lower normalized Chao1 diversity in multiple sclerosis patients than in controls. Controls had lower frequencies than patients of about 5 TRBV segments, which included TRBV5-6, TRBV5-1 and TRBV20-1.

The ends lost 7 bases at V and 7 bases at J; junction bases unmatched: 9. Germline-derived CDR1 and CDR2 are SQVTM and ANQGSEA. This CDR3 is 13 amino acids long. What was sequenced was blood. This chain connects TRBV29-1 to TRBJ2-1; 8 bases map to TRBD1. This sequence originates from a girl under 18 with multiple sclerosis. In nucleotides, the CDR3 is TGCAGCGCCCCCGGGACAGGTCGAAATGAGCAGTTCTTC. It encodes CSAPGTGRNEQFF.